This T cell receptor (beta chain) was documented in a study of human T cells and chemical hapten exposure. The overall study: Across samples, TCR yields varied, mostly owing to small differences in pooled library volumes.

TCRdb re-called the RACE reads with MiXCR, one entry per CDR3 protein. This sample has about 110,000 distinct CDR3 sequences, with 8% to 13% found just once. Time point given: patch test 1, 2 weeks after DPC sensitization. Described treatment: therapeutic diphenylcyclopropenone sensitization with weekly scalp DPC. A single count supports this clonotype. What it binds is not known. Study-level points and caveats: Controls had significantly fewer large CDR3 similarity clusters than were formed by expanded TCRs.

The germline V gene has CDR1 SGHDT and CDR2 YYEEEE. Trimming took 2 bases from V and 4 from J, leaving 10 bases between them. This CDR3 has 13 residues. The chain recombines TRBV5-6 with TRBJ2-7; D gene uncertain. The receptor was isolated from a woman in her 40s with alopecia areata. Some clones in this sample may be carry-over from other donors' samples. The sample here was whole blood, taken in connection with sensitization to the hapten diphenylcyclopropenone (DPC). CDR3 nucleotides: TGTGCCAGCAGCTTCCCTCAAGGATACGAGCAGTACTTC. It is translated as CASSFPQGYEQYF.